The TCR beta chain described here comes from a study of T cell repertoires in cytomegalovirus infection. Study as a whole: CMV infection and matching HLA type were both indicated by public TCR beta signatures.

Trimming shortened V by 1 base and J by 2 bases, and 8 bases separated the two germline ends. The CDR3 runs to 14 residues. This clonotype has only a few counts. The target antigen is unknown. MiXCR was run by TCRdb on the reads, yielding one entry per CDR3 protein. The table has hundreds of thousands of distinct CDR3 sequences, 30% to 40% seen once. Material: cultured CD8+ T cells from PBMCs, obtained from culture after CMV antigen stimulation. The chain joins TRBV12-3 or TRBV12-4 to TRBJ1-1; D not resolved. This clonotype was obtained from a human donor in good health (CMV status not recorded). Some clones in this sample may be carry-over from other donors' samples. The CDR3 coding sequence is TGTGCCAGCAGTTTAGATCCAGTCAACACTGAAGCTTTCTTT. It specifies CASSLDPVNTEAFF.